This entry features one T cell receptor beta chain sequence. V trimming: 5 bases; J trimming: 0 bases; junction bases outside the gene matches: 3. Per germline, CDR1 SEHNR and CDR2 FQNEAQ (reference sequence). CDR3 length: 15 amino acids. This sample is part of a study of shared clonotypes between healthy human individuals. Study-wide background: Each donor's CD4 naive and CD4 memory cells filled three plates apiece, CD8 naive two, and CD8 memory one.

Some clones are missing from TCRdb's copy, which holds only in-frame ones; the method was immunoSEQ multiplex PCR. The data show roughly 2.2 million clones, 80% to 95% seen once. The chain recombines TRBV7-9 with TRBJ2-1; TRBD2 matches at 8 bases. The sequence derives from a man aged 18 to 29 in good health. Some clones in this sample may be carry-over from other donors' samples. Sequences were obtained from naive CD4+ T cells from PBMCs. Documented subset: CD45RA+ positively selected. The CDR3 region is CASSRGGRSYNEQFF. The CDR3 DNA reads as TGTGCCAGCAGCCGGGGGGGCCGCTCCTACAATGAGCAGTTCTTC.